The 13 T cell receptor beta chains listed next were all sequenced from one sample in a study of cytomegalovirus exposure and HLA in healthy donors. Method: immunoSEQ multiplex PCR; TCRdb's copy keeps in-frame clones and lacks some. Of 80,000 to 100,000 clones in the sample, over 75% were seen once. The sequenced sample consisted of PBMCs. The receptors shown here come from a man aged 18 to 29 in good health and CMV-seropositive.

The rearrangement links TRBV18 to TRBJ1-2; 10 bases line up with TRBD1. The CDR3 totals 13 residues. V trimming: 3 bases; J trimming: 10 bases; junction bases outside the gene matches: 5. The germline gives CDR1 KGHSH, CDR2 LQKENI. The CDR3 DNA reads TGTGCCAGCTCACCGGGGACAGGGGTGGACTACACCTTC. Its protein product is CASSPGTGVDYTF.

V gene TRBV6-1 combines with J gene TRBJ1-4, with 7 bases aligning to TRBD1. Germline lookup yields CDR1 MNHNS and CDR2 SASEGT. This CDR3 has 14 residues. Trimming removed 6 bases from V and 5 bases from J; junction bases left unmatched: 6. CDR3 sequence reads: CASSAGQQNEKLFF. The CDR3 region has the DNA TGTGCCAGCAGCGCGGGACAGCAGAATGAAAAACTGTTTTTT.

The chain recombines TRBV28 with TRBJ1-1, with a weak D call TRBD1 (6 bases). V dropped 2 bases and J dropped 5 bases, with 12 bases sitting between them. From germline, CDR1 is MDHEN and CDR2 SYDVKM. CDR3 length equals 14 residues. In DNA, the CDR3 is TGTGCCAGCAGTTTAGGACAGTATCAGACTGAAGCTTTCTTT. It translates to CASSLGQYQTEAFF.

The chain employs TRBV15 and TRBJ2-3; 10 bases map to TRBD2. Looked up from germline, CDR1 is LNHNV and CDR2 is YYDKDF (reference sequence). The ends lost 3 bases at V and 6 bases at J; junction bases unmatched: 12. The CDR3 covers 17 residues. The chain's CDR3 is CATSSLRLAGALDTQYF. Here the CDR3 DNA reads TGTGCCACCAGCAGTCTCCGTCTAGCGGGAGCCCTGGATACGCAGTATTTT.

This clone has just a few counts. The chain links TRBV5-4 to TRBJ2-7; TRBD1 agrees at 10 bases. V gave up 4 bases and J gave up 6 bases; unmatched junction bases: 7. Germline V gene sequence: CDR1 SGHNT, CDR2 YYREEE (reference sequence). CDR3 length: 14 residues. The CDR3 region has the DNA TGTGCCAGCAGCCCACGGGACAGGGGCGCCGAGCAGTACTTC. This translates into CASSPRDRGAEQYF.

V usage is TRBV4-3 and J usage is TRBJ2-1; 8 bases are shared with TRBD2. V lost 0 bases, J lost 5 bases, and 0 bases stayed unmatched. Germline V gene sequence: CDR1 LGHNA, CDR2 YSLEER. This CDR3 region has 14 residues. CDR3 loop: CASSQDSGNNEQFF. The DNA of the CDR3 is TGCGCCAGCAGCCAAGATAGCGGGAACAATGAGCAGTTCTTC.

This clone was seen a handful of times. This chain connects TRBV7-6 to TRBJ2-1, with a possible D match to TRBD2 (5 bases). Deletions cut 5 bases from V and 7 bases from J, with 9 bases between. This CDR3 comprises 12 residues. CDR1 and CDR2 (germline): SGHVS, FNYEAQ. The CDR3 region is CASSPTGNEQFF. CDR3 nucleotide sequence: TGTGCCAGCAGCCCGACGGGGAATGAGCAGTTCTTC.

Points on this clone: One end of the junction varies from germline; a read error may be responsible. The chain combines TRBV7-9 with TRBJ1-1, with D tentatively TRBD1 (5 bases). Per the germline V gene, CDR1 is SEHNR and CDR2 is FQNEAQ (reference sequence). The CDR3 contains 13 residues. The CDR3 sequence: CASSLTSQAAALF. The CDR3 DNA reads as TGTGCCAGCAGCTTGACCTCACAGGCCGCTGCTCTCTTT.

This clone was counted once. The genes are TRBV27 and TRBJ2-1, with TRBD2 identical over 12 bases. J lost 3 bases, V lost 3 bases, and 3 bases had no gene match. The CDR3 consists of 16 residues. CDR1 is MNHEY, CDR2 SMNVEV, per germline (reference sequence). The CDR3 reads CASSLTSGSVYNEQFF. For the CDR3, the DNA is TGTGCCAGCAGTTTGACTAGCGGGAGTGTCTACAATGAGCAGTTCTTC.

The CDR3 DNA sequence: TGTGCCAGCAGCTTGTCCCGTTCGGTTGGCTACACCTTC. Translating it yields CASSLSRSVGYTF. The rearrangement uses TRBV5-4 and TRBJ1-2, with D unclear. V shed 1 base and J shed 7 bases, with 11 bases lying between them. From germline, CDR1 is SGHNT and CDR2 YYREEE (reference sequence). The CDR3 length is 13 residues.

The chain links TRBV11-1 to TRBJ2-3; 10 positions match TRBD2. Germline V CDR1 and CDR2: SGHAT, FQDESV (reference sequence). The CDR3 sequence is 16 residues long. J gave up 0 bases and V 6 bases, and 6 bases lay outside the gene matches. CDR3 nucleotides: TGTGCCAGCAGGTATACTAGCGGGGCTAGCACAGATACGCAGTATTTT. This encodes CASRYTSGASTDTQYF.

This sequence joins TRBV29-1 and TRBJ2-5; 8 bases align to TRBD1. The CDR3 totals 12 residues. The germline CDR1 and CDR2 sequences are SQVTM and ANQGSEA. V was clipped by 7 bases and J by 4 bases; unmatched bases: 5. CDR3 in DNA: TGCAGCGCCGACAGGGGCCGAGAGACCCAGTACTTC. This encodes CSADRGRETQYF.

V gene TRBV5-6 combines with J gene TRBJ2-7, with 7 bases lining up with TRBD1. The CDR3 length is 16 residues. Germline V gene data show CDR1 as SGHDT and CDR2 as YYEEEE. With V trimmed by 4 bases and J by 4 bases, 14 bases remained unmatched. In DNA form, the CDR3 reads TGTGCCAGCAGCCTCATGACAGGGATGGTTTTGTACGAGCAGTACTTC. Translation: CASSLMTGMVLYEQYF.